Each of the 32 T cell receptor beta chains below was sequenced from the same sample in a study of early T cells in non-severe SARS-CoV-2 infection (dated by TCRdb to the early 2020s). Receptor libraries were prepared by 5' RACE. The sequencer listed for this sample is NextSeq 500. TCRdb applied fastp at Q25 and MiXCR to the public reads, then kept only in-frame beta chains. Every entry covers one CDR3 protein and lists the most common genes and DNA from its rows. The sample records tens of thousands of distinct CDR3 sequences, roughly 9.7% of which are singletons. Together, the top ten hold roughly 12% of the sample. Sequencing used whole blood. All receptors come from an adult who was a healthcare worker with PCR-confirmed SARS-CoV-2 infection or an uninfected control (not recorded which).

The chain employs TRBV20-1 and TRBJ2-1; D ambiguous. Per germline, CDR1 DFQATT and CDR2 SNEGSKA (reference sequence). Trimming pared 4 bases from V and 8 bases from J, leaving 12 bases between. This CDR3 has 12 residues. CDR3 sequence reads: CSATDRGYEQFF. For the CDR3, the DNA is TGCAGTGCTACCGACCGAGGCTATGAGCAGTTCTTC.

Details on this clonotype: A much larger clone differs from this one at a single base, so this may be a read error. V usage is TRBV7-3 and J usage is TRBJ2-3, with 9 bases identical to TRBD2. Germline CDR1 SGHTA, CDR2 FQGTGA. The CDR3 covers 13 residues. The chain's CDR3 is CASGLAGADTQYF. Here the CDR3 DNA reads TGTGCCAGCGGCTTAGCGGGGGCAGATACGCAGTATTTT.

This clonotype was picked up a small number of times. This chain uses TRBV5-1 with TRBJ1-6; D unresolved. CDR3 length: 16 amino acids. CDR1 is SGHRS, CDR2 YFSETQ, per germline. V lost 0 bases and J lost 7, with 14 bases in between. The DNA of the CDR3 is TGCGCCAGCAGCTTGGAGGTGCAGGTTGACAATTCACCCCTCCACTTT. This translates into CASSLEVQVDNSPLHF.

This clonotype was seen at least ten times. The V gene is TRBV29-1, the J gene TRBJ1-1; D is perhaps TRBD1 (6 bases). This CDR3 is built from 10 residues. The germline CDR1 and CDR2 sequences are SQVTM and ANQGSEA. V lost 6 bases to trimming and J lost 8 bases, with 10 bases between them. CDR3 loop: CSVSDSEAFF. Written as DNA, the CDR3 is TGCAGCGTCTCGGACAGCGAAGCTTTCTTT.

The chain uses TRBV5-5 and TRBJ1-2; no reliable D call. Germline CDR1 and CDR2: SGHKS and YYEKEE (reference sequence). The CDR3 totals 14 residues. Trimming took off 0 bases at V and 1 base at J, with 7 bases between the two ends. The CDR3 region is CASSLADINYGYTF. CDR3 coding DNA: TGTGCCAGCAGCTTGGCCGACATTAACTATGGCTACACCTTC.

This clonotype was counted at least ten times. The chain carries TRBV4-1 and TRBJ2-3, with 8 nucleotides matching TRBD2. The germline gives CDR1 MGHRA, CDR2 YSYEKL. The CDR3 runs 17 residues. V shed 3 bases, J shed 0 bases, and the junction held 8 bases outside the gene matches. The DNA for the CDR3 is TGCGCCAGCAGCCATACATTAGCGGGGACTAGCACAGATACGCAGTATTTT. This sequence encodes CASSHTLAGTSTDTQYF.

As for this clonotype: A much bigger clone sits one base away, suggesting this may be a read error. The chain joins TRBV11-2 to TRBJ2-7; D remains ambiguous. CDR1 SGHAT and CDR2 FQNNGV come from the germline V gene. The V end lost 1 base, the J end lost 2 bases, and 12 bases lay between the germline ends. The CDR3 contains 15 residues. CDR3 sequence reads: CASSLGLLSAYEQYF. Here the CDR3 DNA reads TGTGCCAGCAGCTTAGGACTTTTGTCTGCCTACGAGCAGTACTTC.

This clonotype has ten or more counts. The V and J genes are TRBV19 and TRBJ1-5; the D is unclear. Germline V gene sequence: CDR1 LNHDA, CDR2 SQIVND (reference sequence). Trimming left V 7 bases short and J 5 bases short, with 15 bases between. The CDR3 runs to 14 residues. Here the CDR3 DNA reads TGTGCCAGTAAGAGGGAGTTTGATGATCAGCCCCAGCATTTT. It specifies CASKREFDDQPQHF.

This clonotype was picked up a small number of times. This chain uses TRBV29-1 with TRBJ2-7, with TRBD1 matching over 9 bases. The CDR3 extends over 12 amino acids. The V and J ends lost 3 bases and 5 bases, in that order; junction bases with no gene match: 2. Germline lookup yields CDR1 SQVTM and CDR2 ANQGSEA. The CDR3 region is CSVEGQGDEQYF. The CDR3 DNA is TGCAGCGTTGAGGGACAGGGTGACGAGCAGTACTTC.

This clonotype was picked up a small number of times. The V and J genes are TRBV29-1 and TRBJ1-1; D perhaps matches TRBD1 (6 bases). CDR1 is SQVTM, CDR2 ANQGSEA, per germline. This CDR3 is 13 amino acids long. The V and J ends lost 2 bases and 5 bases respectively, with 12 bases between them. CDR3 protein: CSVENTGQTEAFF. The CDR3 DNA is TGCAGCGTTGAAAATACAGGGCAAACTGAAGCTTTCTTT.

This clonotype appeared a few times. This chain uses TRBV9 with TRBJ2-1, with D uncertain. CDR3 size: 12 residues. Germline V gene sequence: CDR1 SGDLS, CDR2 YYNGEE. The V end lost 3 bases, the J end lost 6 bases, and 7 bases lay between the germline ends. CDR3 coding DNA: TGTGCCAGCAGCGATATTAGCAATGAGCAGTTCTTC. Its translation: CASSDISNEQFF.

In this sample, this clonotype turned up many times. The CDR3 does not close with the conserved phenylalanine or tryptophan, likely indicating a read error. It is unclear where the CDR3 begins or ends on the DNA, so no DNA is shown, and the CDR3 is as TCRdb lists it. The chain carries TRBV7-6 and TRBJ2-5; no DNA check was done on the table's D call, TRBD1. Both ends counted, the CDR3 spans 11 residues. In germline, CDR1 is SGHVS, CDR2 FNYEAQ. The CDR3 region is CASSCRDSQGR.

This clonotype has only a few counts. The chain joins TRBV7-6 to TRBJ2-1; 12 bases are a match to TRBD2. Germline CDR1 SGHVS, CDR2 FNYEAQ. The ends lost 4 bases at V and 7 bases at J; junction bases unmatched: 5. The CDR3 loop spans 15 amino acids. CDR3 coding DNA: TGTGCCAGCAGCTCGACTAGCGGGGGAGGTAATGAGCAGTTCTTC. As protein: CASSSTSGGGNEQFF.

V gene TRBV6-6 combines with J gene TRBJ1-2, with a tentative D call TRBD1 (5 bases). The length of the CDR3 is 14 residues. Looked up from germline, CDR1 is MNHNY and CDR2 is SVGAGI (reference sequence). V was shortened by 0 bases and J by 6 bases, with 11 bases between the two germline ends. The CDR3 DNA is TGTGCCAGCAGTTACTCACAGGTGGGCGATGGCTACACCTTC. The encoded protein is CASSYSQVGDGYTF.

This clonotype was counted only a few times. The CDR3 here is CASRANRGTITDTQYF. In nucleotides, the CDR3 is TGTGCCAGTAGGGCTAACAGGGGAACGATAACAGATACGCAGTATTTT. The chain combines TRBV19 with TRBJ2-3; TRBD1 matches at 7 bases. The germline V gene has CDR1 LNHDA and CDR2 SQIVND (reference sequence). The CDR3 is 16 amino acids. V lost 6 bases to trimming and J lost 3 bases; unmatched junction nucleotides: 12.

This clonotype was observed many times. The chain employs TRBV29-1 and TRBJ2-7; D remains ambiguous. Trimming stripped 4 bases from V and 3 bases from J, with 13 bases between. CDR3 length: 13 residues. Looked up from germline, CDR1 is SQVTM and CDR2 is ANQGSEA. The CDR3 DNA sequence: TGCAGCGTTGCCCGCCTGGATAACTACGAGCAGTACTTC. This gives the protein CSVARLDNYEQYF.

The sample holds a few counts of this clonotype. The genes are TRBV7-8 and TRBJ2-6; D possibly corresponds to TRBD2 (5 bases). This CDR3 comprises 18 residues. Germline V gives CDR1 SGHVS, CDR2 FQNEAQ. The V end was cut by 1 base, the J end by 7 bases, with 20 bases between. DNA of the CDR3: TGTGCCAGCAGCTTAGTTGAGGGTTTTCGGGTCTTTGCCAACGTCCTGACTTTC. Residues: CASSLVEGFRVFANVLTF.

The chain uses TRBV28 and TRBJ2-5, with D hard to call. From germline, CDR1 is MDHEN and CDR2 SYDVKM. The CDR3 length is 16 residues. V dropped 4 bases and J dropped 1 base, with 16 bases sitting between them. The CDR3 DNA reads as TGTGCCAGCAGTTCCTTCTTAACCGGCACCCAAGAGACCCAGTACTTC. This sequence encodes CASSSFLTGTQETQYF.

This clonotype was found many times. Germline and junction disagree at one end, which may indicate a read error. The V call is TRBV6-6, the J call TRBJ2-7; D is perhaps TRBD1 (6 bases). The CDR3 is 19 residues long. CDR1 and CDR2 (germline): MNHNY, SVGAGI (reference sequence). DNA for the CDR3: TGTGCCAGCAGTTACTCGGGGGCCAAGGATACAGGGTGGGCCTACGAGCAGGACTTC. Amino acid sequence: CASSYSGAKDTGWAYEQDF.

The V gene is TRBV5-1, the J gene TRBJ1-6, with 7 bases aligning to TRBD1. The length of the CDR3 is 14 residues. The germline CDR1 and CDR2 sequences are SGHRS and YFSETQ. V lost 4 bases, J lost 7 bases, and 5 bases stayed unmatched. The DNA of the CDR3 is TGCGCCAGCAGCGGGACAGCGAACAATTCACCCCTCCACTTT. Protein: CASSGTANNSPLHF.

This clonotype was recorded at least ten times. CDR3 in DNA: TGTGCCAGCACCCCCTTCAGGGAAACTGAAGCTTTCTTT. This codes for CASTPFRETEAFF. The V and J genes are TRBV12-3 or TRBV12-4 and TRBJ1-1, with a weak D call TRBD1 (5 bases). Trimming took 7 bases from V and 5 from J, leaving 14 bases between them. This CDR3 has 13 amino acids.

This clonotype was seen a few times. The CDR3 DNA follows: TGTGCCAGCAGCCCGCGTTTACAAATAGCGGCCGGGGAGCTGTTTTTT. Amino acid sequence: CASSPRLQIAAGELFF. The chain carries TRBV11-2 and TRBJ2-2; tentative D call: TRBD2 (6 bases). CDR3 size: 16 residues. Trimming removed 5 bases at V and 6 bases at J, with 19 bases between. CDR1 SGHAT and CDR2 FQNNGV come from the germline V gene.

This clonotype was counted ten times or more. The chain carries TRBV7-9 and TRBJ1-6, with D unresolved. Germline V gene sequence: CDR1 SEHNR, CDR2 FQNEAQ (reference sequence). CDR3 length equals 14 residues. V dropped 3 bases and J dropped 4 bases, with 7 bases sitting between them. In DNA, the CDR3 is TGTGCCAGCAGCTTGGAACAGTATAATTCACCCCTCCACTTT. The encoded protein is CASSLEQYNSPLHF.

The chain joins TRBV11-1 to TRBJ1-6, with 10 bases lining up with TRBD1. The V and J ends lost 5 bases and 10 bases, in that order; junction bases with no gene match: 2. Germline V CDR1 and CDR2: SGHAT, FQDESV (reference sequence). CDR3 size: 13 residues. The CDR3 spells CASSGTGVSPLHF. The CDR3 coding sequence is TGTGCCAGCAGCGGGACAGGGGTCTCACCCCTCCACTTT. The full variable domain, its missing parts supplied by reference TRBV11-1 and TRBJ1-6, is EAEVAQSPRYKITEKSQAVAFWCDPISGHATLYWYRQILGQGPELLVQFQDESVVDDSQLPKDRFSAERLKGVDSTLKIQPAELGDSAMYLCASSGTGVSPLHFGNGTRLTVT.

This clonotype came up a few times. This sequence joins TRBV7-6 and TRBJ2-1; the D gene is possibly TRBD2 (6 bases). Trimming cost V 0 bases and J 7 bases, with 10 bases left between them. The germline V gene encodes CDR1 SGHVS and CDR2 FNYEAQ. This CDR3 is built from 14 residues. CDR3 sequence: CASSLASGRNEQFF. In nucleotides, the CDR3 is TGTGCCAGCAGCTTAGCGTCAGGGAGGAATGAGCAGTTCTTC.

At least ten counts were recorded for this clonotype. The rearrangement links TRBV6-5 to TRBJ1-6; TRBD1 aligns across 9 bases. Losses at the gene ends were 8 bases for V and 0 bases for J; bases not matched to a gene: 26. Germline CDR1 is MNHEY and CDR2 is SVGAGI. The CDR3 has 23 amino acids. The CDR3, as DNA: TGTGCCAGCGCTAGTCGCGGGACAGGGAAGATAAGTGGTCCGACCTCCTATAATTCACCCCTCCACTTT. Its protein product is CASASRGTGKISGPTSYNSPLHF.

This clonotype has ten or more counts. V is TRBV9 and J is TRBJ2-7; TRBD1 agrees at 9 bases. Germline CDR1 SGDLS, CDR2 YYNGEE. The CDR3 has 14 residues. V shed 5 bases, J shed 4 bases, and the junction held 7 bases outside the gene matches. CDR3 protein: CASSPGQGLYEQYF. The CDR3 DNA reads as TGTGCCAGCAGTCCCGGACAGGGGCTTTACGAGCAGTACTTC.

This clonotype occurred many times. This chain's CDR3 is CSGRLAMNTGELFF. CDR3 bases: TGCAGCGGGAGACTAGCGATGAACACCGGGGAGCTGTTTTTT. The chain joins TRBV29-1 to TRBJ2-2; TRBD2 aligns across 8 bases. Trimming removed 7 bases from V and 1 base from J; junction bases left unmatched: 5. The CDR3 totals 14 residues. The V gene's germline CDR1 is SQVTM and CDR2 ANQGSEA.

By sample fraction, this clonotype is medium-sized. V usage is TRBV6-6 and J usage is TRBJ2-7; no reliable D call. The germline CDR1 and CDR2 sequences are MNHNY and SVGAGI (reference sequence). This CDR3 contains 16 residues. V lost 2 bases, J lost 0 bases, and 14 bases lay in between. Written as DNA, the CDR3 is TGTGCCAGCAGTTACCTTAGCTCCAGGAGCTCCTACGAGCAGTACTTC. Translated, it gives CASSYLSSRSSYEQYF.

This clonotype appeared many times. V usage is TRBV3-1 and J usage is TRBJ2-1; 13 positions agree with TRBD2. CDR3 size: 15 residues. V shed 3 bases, J shed 7 bases, and the junction held 3 bases outside the gene matches. The V gene's germline CDR1 is LGHDT and CDR2 YNNKEL (reference sequence). The CDR3 coding sequence is TGTGCCAGCAGCCAGGGACTAGCGGGGCCTAATGAGCAGTTCTTC. Its translation: CASSQGLAGPNEQFF.

This clonotype has only a few counts. The chain links TRBV11-1 to TRBJ2-1; D is unresolved. The CDR3 is made up of 12 amino acids. In germline, CDR1 is SGHAT, CDR2 FQDESV (reference sequence). The V and J ends lost 1 base and 9 bases respectively, with 7 bases between them. The CDR3 DNA follows: TGTGCCAGCAGCTTAGGGGCAGCTGAGCAGTTCTTC. Protein: CASSLGAAEQFF. Combining the CDR3 with reference TRBV11-1 and TRBJ2-1 gives the whole variable domain EAEVAQSPRYKITEKSQAVAFWCDPISGHATLYWYRQILGQGPELLVQFQDESVVDDSQLPKDRFSAERLKGVDSTLKIQPAELGDSAMYLCASSLGAAEQFFGPGTRLTVL.

In its sample, this clonotype was seen many times. The chain joins TRBV29-1 to TRBJ2-1, with 9 bases matching TRBD2. This CDR3 is built from 16 residues. Per germline, CDR1 SQVTM and CDR2 ANQGSEA. Trimming removed 6 bases from V and 0 bases from J; junction bases left unmatched: 9. Here the CDR3 DNA reads TGCAGCGTCACTAGCGGGTTTCCATACTCCTACAATGAGCAGTTCTTC. As protein: CSVTSGFPYSYNEQFF.